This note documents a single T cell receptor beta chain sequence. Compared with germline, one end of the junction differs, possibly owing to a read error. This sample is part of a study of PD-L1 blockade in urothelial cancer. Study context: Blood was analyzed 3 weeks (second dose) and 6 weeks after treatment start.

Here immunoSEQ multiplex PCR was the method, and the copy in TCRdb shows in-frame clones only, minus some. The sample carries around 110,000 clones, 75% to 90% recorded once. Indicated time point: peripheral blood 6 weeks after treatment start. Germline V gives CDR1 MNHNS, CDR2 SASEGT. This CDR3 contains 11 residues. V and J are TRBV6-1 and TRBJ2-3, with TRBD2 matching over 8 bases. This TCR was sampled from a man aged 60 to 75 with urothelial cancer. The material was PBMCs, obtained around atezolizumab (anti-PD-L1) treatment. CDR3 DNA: TGTGCCTCACACGGGGGGGATAGGCAGTATTTT. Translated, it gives CASHGGDRQYF.